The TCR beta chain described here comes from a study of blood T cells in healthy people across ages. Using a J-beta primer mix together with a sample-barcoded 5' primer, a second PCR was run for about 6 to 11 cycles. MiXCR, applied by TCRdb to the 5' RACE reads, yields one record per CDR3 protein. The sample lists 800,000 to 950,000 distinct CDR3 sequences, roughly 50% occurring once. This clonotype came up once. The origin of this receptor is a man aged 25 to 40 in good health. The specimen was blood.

CDR3 bases: TGTGCCAGCAGCCGCAGGGATGAAGCTTTCTTT. This codes for CASSRRDEAFF. The chain employs TRBV28 and TRBJ1-1, with D perhaps matching TRBD1 (5 bases). The V end lost 6 bases, the J end lost 7 bases, and 9 bases lay between the germline ends. The length of the CDR3 is 11 residues. In germline, CDR1 is MDHEN, CDR2 SYDVKM.